These 12 T cell receptor beta chains share one sample of origin, sequenced in a study of blood T cell repertoires in COVID-19. The assay was immunoSEQ multiplex PCR, and TCRdb's table has in-frame clones only and misses some. The profile covers around 300,000 clones, with over 75% appearing a single time and 1% taken by the ten largest. Sequenced material: peripheral blood. The receptor set was obtained from a man aged 45-65 years with active or convalescent COVID-19.

The J gene is TRBJ2-7, the V gene TRBV19; 9 bases are shared with TRBD1. The CDR3 spans 13 residues. Germline lookup yields CDR1 LNHDA and CDR2 SQIVND (reference sequence). The trim removed 3 bases at V and 3 bases at J, leaving 0 bases unmatched. CDR3 in amino acids: CASSMGQGYEQYF. The DNA of the CDR3 is TGTGCCAGTAGTATGGGACAGGGCTACGAGCAGTACTTC.

This clone was counted once. The chain is built from TRBV28 and TRBJ2-7, with TRBD2 as a possible D gene (7 bases). This CDR3 region has 15 residues. V lost 2 bases, J lost 3 bases, and 14 bases lay in between. The germline V gene encodes CDR1 MDHEN and CDR2 SYDVKM. For the CDR3, the DNA is TGTGCCAGCAGTTTAGGAGGACAGCGGGGCTACGAGCAGTACTTC. Protein: CASSLGGQRGYEQYF.

The V call is TRBV10-3, the J call TRBJ1-5; perhaps TRBD1 as D (5 bases). CDR1 and CDR2 (germline): ENHRY, SYGVKD. CDR3 size: 16 residues. Between the trimmed V and J ends, which lost 0 bases and 1 base, there was a span of 10 bases. The CDR3 reads CAISESWGLSNQPQHF. The DNA of the CDR3 is TGTGCCATCAGTGAGTCCTGGGGACTGAGCAATCAGCCCCAGCATTTT.

The sample holds a few counts of this clone. The CDR3, as DNA: TGTGCCAGCAGTTACCTGGGAGTCCGGGCAGGACTTATATCGGGGTATTCACCCCTCCACTTT. It is translated as CASSYLGVRAGLISGYSPLHF. This rearrangement joins TRBV6-2 or TRBV6-3 to TRBJ1-6; D not resolved. The V and J ends lost 2 bases and 8 bases respectively, with 31 bases between them. The CDR3 extends over 21 amino acids. Germline CDR1 reads MNHEY; CDR2 reads SVGEGT.

The gene calls are TRBV2 and TRBJ1-1, with 8 positions matching TRBD1. The CDR3 is 16 amino acids. With V trimmed by 6 bases and J by 5 bases, 14 bases remained unmatched. Germline CDR1 is SNHLY and CDR2 is FYNNEI. In DNA form, the CDR3 reads TGTGCCAGCAGGGTAGACAGGGGCGGTGAGACGACTGAAGCTTTCTTT. Residues: CASRVDRGGETTEAFF.

The chain joins TRBV18 to TRBJ1-4; TRBD1 is a possible D gene (5 bases). The CDR3 runs 18 residues. Germline V CDR1 and CDR2: KGHSH, LQKENI. V dropped 3 bases and J dropped 0 bases, with 17 bases sitting between them. The CDR3 loop is CASSPSRGAVATNEKLFF. CDR3 in DNA: TGTGCCAGCTCACCGTCCCGCGGGGCAGTAGCAACTAATGAAAAACTGTTTTTT.

Concerning this clone: Other DNA variants within this sample encode the same CDR3. The chain joins TRBV28 to TRBJ2-2; weak D call: TRBD2 (5 bases). The V end lost 4 bases, the J end lost 2 bases, and 11 bases lay between the germline ends. CDR1 and CDR2 (germline): MDHEN, SYDVKM. CDR3 length: 15 amino acids. The CDR3 region is CASSSPGINTGELFF. CDR3 bases: TGTGCCAGCAGTTCACCGGGAATAAACACCGGGGAGCTGTTTTTT. Together with reference TRBV28 and TRBJ2-2, the CDR3 gives the full variable domain: DVKVTQSSRYLVKRTGEKVFLECVQDMDHENMFWYRQDPGLGLRLIYFSYDVKMKEKGDIPEGYSVSREKKERFSLILESASTNQTSMYLCASSSPGINTGELFFGEGSRLTVL.

The rearrangement links TRBV29-1 to TRBJ2-5; TRBD2 might be the D (5 bases). The CDR3 consists of 13 residues. Germline V gives CDR1 SQVTM, CDR2 ANQGSEA. Trimming took 0 bases from V and 4 from J, leaving 9 bases between them. CDR3 bases: TGCAGCGTTGAAGATTTGGCGGGAGAGACCCAGTACTTC. It codes for CSVEDLAGETQYF.

This chain uses TRBV10-2 with TRBJ1-5; 10 nucleotides align to TRBD1. V lost 7 bases and J lost 9; bases outside the gene matches: 6. Germline lookup yields CDR1 WSHSY and CDR2 SAAADI. The CDR3 sequence is 13 residues long. CDR3 sequence: CASTMDRGLPQHF. In DNA, the CDR3 is TGCGCCAGCACCATGGACAGGGGGTTGCCCCAGCATTTT.

V is TRBV19 and J is TRBJ1-2, with D perhaps TRBD1 (6 bases). Germline V gives CDR1 LNHDA, CDR2 SQIVND (reference sequence). V was cut by 4 bases and J by 10 bases, with 19 bases left in between. The CDR3 length is 14 residues. The CDR3 nucleotides are TGTGCCAGTAGTAGACAGGCGACCTCTATGGACTACACCTTC. This codes for CASSRQATSMDYTF.

V and J are TRBV5-5 and TRBJ1-6, with 7 bases aligning to TRBD1. There are 18 residues in the CDR3. CDR1 is SGHKS, CDR2 YYEKEE, per germline (reference sequence). V lost 1 base, J lost 2 bases, and 9 bases stayed unmatched. This CDR3 reads CASSLSPDRAAYNSPLHF. The CDR3 bases are TGTGCCAGCAGCTTGTCCCCCGACAGGGCTGCCTATAATTCACCCCTCCACTTT.

This clone was seen only a few times. In DNA, the CDR3 is TGTGCCAGCAGTCCAGCAGGGGAGGGAAACTATGGCTACACCTTC. Translation gives CASSPAGEGNYGYTF. The V call is TRBV2, the J call TRBJ1-2, with D possibly TRBD1 on 6 matching bases. Germline CDR1 is SNHLY and CDR2 is FYNNEI. V was shortened by 5 bases and J by 2 bases, with 15 bases between the two germline ends. The CDR3 runs to 15 residues.